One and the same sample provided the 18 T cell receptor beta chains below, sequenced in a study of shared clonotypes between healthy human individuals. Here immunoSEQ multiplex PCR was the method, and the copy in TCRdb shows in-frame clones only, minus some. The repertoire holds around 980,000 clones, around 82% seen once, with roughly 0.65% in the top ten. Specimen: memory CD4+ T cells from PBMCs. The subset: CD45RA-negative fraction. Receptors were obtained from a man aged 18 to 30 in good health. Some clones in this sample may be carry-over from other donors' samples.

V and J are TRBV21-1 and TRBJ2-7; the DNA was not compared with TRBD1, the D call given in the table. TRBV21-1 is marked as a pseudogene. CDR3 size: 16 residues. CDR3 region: CASSAKGKTGFYEQYF. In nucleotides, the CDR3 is TGTGCCAGCAGCGCAAAGGGGAAGACAGGGTTCTACGAGCAGTACTTC.

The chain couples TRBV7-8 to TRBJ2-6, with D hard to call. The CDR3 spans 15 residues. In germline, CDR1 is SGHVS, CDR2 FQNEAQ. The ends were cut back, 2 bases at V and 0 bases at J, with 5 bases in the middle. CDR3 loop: CASSLSVSGANVLTF. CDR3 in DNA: TGTGCCAGCAGCTTAAGTGTCTCTGGGGCCAACGTCCTGACTTTC.

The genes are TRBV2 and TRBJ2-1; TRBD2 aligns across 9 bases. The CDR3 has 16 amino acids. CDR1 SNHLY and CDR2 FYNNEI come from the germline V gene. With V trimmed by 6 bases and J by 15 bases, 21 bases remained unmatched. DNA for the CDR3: TGTGCCAGCAGGGCTAATAGCGGGAGTGGGTTCTTGGGGGGGTTCTTC. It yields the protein CASRANSGSGFLGGFF.

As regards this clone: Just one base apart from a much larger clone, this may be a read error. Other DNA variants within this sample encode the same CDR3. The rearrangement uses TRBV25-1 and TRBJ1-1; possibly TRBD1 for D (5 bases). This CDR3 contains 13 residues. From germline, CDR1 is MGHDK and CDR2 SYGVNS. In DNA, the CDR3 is TGTGCCAGCAGCAGACAGACGAACACTGAGGCTTTCTTT. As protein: CASSRQTNTEAFF. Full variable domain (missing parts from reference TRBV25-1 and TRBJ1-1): EADIYQTPRYLVIGTGKKITLECSQTMGHDKMYWYQQDPGMELHLIHYSYGVNSTEKGDLSSESTVSRIRTEHFPLTLESARPSHTSQYLCASSRQTNTEAFFGQGTRLTVV.

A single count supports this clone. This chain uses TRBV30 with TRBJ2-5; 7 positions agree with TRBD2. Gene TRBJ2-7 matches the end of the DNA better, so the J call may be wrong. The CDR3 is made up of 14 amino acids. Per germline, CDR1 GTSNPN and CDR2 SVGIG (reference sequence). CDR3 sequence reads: CAWTRGAGPYEQYF. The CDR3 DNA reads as TGTGCCTGGACACGTGGAGCGGGACCCTACGAGCAGTACTTC.

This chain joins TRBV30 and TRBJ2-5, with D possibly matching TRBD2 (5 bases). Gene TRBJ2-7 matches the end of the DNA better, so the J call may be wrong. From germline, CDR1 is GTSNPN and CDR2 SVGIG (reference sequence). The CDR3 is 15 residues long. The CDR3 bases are TGTGCCTGGAGTTCCCCGGGGTCCTACGCCTACGAGCAGTACTTC. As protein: CAWSSPGSYAYEQYF.

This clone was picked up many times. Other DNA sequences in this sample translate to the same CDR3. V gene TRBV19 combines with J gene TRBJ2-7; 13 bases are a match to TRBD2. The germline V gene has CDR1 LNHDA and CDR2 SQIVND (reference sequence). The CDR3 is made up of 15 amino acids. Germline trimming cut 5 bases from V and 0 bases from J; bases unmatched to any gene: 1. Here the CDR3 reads CASSRTSGSSYEQYF. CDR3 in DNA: TGTGCCAGTAGTCGGACTAGCGGGAGCTCCTACGAGCAGTACTTC.

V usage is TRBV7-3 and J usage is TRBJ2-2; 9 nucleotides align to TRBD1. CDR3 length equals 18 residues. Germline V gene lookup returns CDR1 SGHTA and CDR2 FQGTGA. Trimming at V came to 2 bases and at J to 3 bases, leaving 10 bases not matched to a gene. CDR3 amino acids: CASSLVWGQGVDTGELFF. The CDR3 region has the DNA TGTGCCAGCAGCTTAGTTTGGGGACAGGGAGTTGACACCGGGGAGCTGTTTTTT.

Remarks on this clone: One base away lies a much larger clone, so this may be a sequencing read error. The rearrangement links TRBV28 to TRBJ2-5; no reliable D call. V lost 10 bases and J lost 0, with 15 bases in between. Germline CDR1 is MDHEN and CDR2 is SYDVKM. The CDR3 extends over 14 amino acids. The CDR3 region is CATKQRWYQETQYF. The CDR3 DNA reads TGTGCCACCAAACAGAGATGGTACCAAGAGACCCAGTACTTC.

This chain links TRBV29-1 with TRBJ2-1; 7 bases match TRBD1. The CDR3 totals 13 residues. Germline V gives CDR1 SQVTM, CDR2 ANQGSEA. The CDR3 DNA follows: TGCAGTTCAGGGGGATTGACCTACAATGAGCAGTTCTTC. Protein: CSSGGLTYNEQFF.

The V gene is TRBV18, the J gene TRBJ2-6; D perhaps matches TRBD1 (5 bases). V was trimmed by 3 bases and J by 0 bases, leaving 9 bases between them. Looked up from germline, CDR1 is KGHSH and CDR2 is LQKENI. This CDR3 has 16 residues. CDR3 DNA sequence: TGTGCCAGCTCACCTCAGGGCCTCTCTGGGGCCAACGTCCTGACTTTC. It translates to CASSPQGLSGANVLTF.

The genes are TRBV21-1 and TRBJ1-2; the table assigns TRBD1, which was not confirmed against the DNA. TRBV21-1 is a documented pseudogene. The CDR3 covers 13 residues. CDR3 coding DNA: TGTGCCCTAAGGGGGCAGGATGACTATGGCTACACCTTC. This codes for CALRGQDDYGYTF.

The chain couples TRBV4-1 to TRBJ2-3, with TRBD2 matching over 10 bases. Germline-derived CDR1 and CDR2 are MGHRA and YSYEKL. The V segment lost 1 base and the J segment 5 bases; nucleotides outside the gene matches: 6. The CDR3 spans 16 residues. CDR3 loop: CASSQARLAGEDTQYF. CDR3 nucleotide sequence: TGCGCCAGCAGCCAAGCCCGCCTAGCGGGAGAAGATACGCAGTATTTT.

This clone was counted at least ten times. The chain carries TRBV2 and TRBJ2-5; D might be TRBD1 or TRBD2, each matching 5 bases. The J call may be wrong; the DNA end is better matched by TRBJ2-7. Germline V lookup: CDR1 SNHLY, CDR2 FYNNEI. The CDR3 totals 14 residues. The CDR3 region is CASNIGRDVTEQYF. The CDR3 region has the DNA TGTGCCAGCAATATCGGACGGGACGTGACCGAGCAGTACTTC.

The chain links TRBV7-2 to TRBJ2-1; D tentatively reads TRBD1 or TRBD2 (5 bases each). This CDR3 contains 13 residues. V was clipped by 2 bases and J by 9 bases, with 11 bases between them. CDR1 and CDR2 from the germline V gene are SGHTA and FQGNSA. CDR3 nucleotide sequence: TGTGCCAGCAGCTTATTATCCGGGACTGAGCAGTTCTTC. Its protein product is CASSLLSGTEQFF.

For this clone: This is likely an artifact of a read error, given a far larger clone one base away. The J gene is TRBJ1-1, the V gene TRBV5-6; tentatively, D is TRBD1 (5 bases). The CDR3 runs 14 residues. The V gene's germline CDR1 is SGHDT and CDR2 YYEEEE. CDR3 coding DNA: TGTACCAGCAGCCCTCGAGGGGCTTGGACTGAAGCTTTCTTT. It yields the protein CTSSPRGAWTEAFF.

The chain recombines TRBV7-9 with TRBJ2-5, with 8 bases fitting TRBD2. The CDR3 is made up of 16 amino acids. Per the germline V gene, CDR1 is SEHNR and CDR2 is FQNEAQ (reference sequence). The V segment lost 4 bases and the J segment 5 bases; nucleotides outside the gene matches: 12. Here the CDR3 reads CASSYDLAGGWETQYF. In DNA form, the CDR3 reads TGTGCCAGCAGCTACGACCTGGCGGGAGGTTGGGAGACCCAGTACTTC.

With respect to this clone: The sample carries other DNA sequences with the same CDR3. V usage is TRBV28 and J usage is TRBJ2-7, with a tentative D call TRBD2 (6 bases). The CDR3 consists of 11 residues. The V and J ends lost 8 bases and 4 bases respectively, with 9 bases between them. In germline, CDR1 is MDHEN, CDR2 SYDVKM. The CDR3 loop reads CASRGRYEQYF. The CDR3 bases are TGTGCCAGCCGGGGGAGATACGAGCAGTACTTC.